The rows below give T cell receptor beta chains drawn from one sample of a study of human T cells and chemical hapten exposure. TCRdb redid the calling of the RACE reads with MiXCR, one entry per CDR3 protein. The sample records some 380,000 distinct CDR3 sequences, around 4.8% being singletons. Material: whole blood, obtained in connection with sensitization to the hapten diphenylcyclopropenone (DPC). The source of these receptors is a woman aged 45-65 years with alopecia areata. Some clones in this sample may be carry-over from other donors' samples. CDR3s include the opening cysteine and the closing phenylalanine or tryptophan. D genes are given only for firm matches. A row's size may be missing; if present it is once, few, many or a size class.

J gene	clone size	D gene	V gene	CDR3 protein	CDR3 DNA
TRBJ2-5	many	TRBD2	TRBV2	CASRRFGLAEETQYF	TGTGCCAGCAGGCGATTCGGACTAGCGGAAGAGACCCAGTACTTC
TRBJ1-5	-	TRBD1	TRBV12-3/TRBV12-4	CASSLGQGISNQPQHF	TGTGCCAGCAGTTTGGGACAGGGAATCAGCAATCAGCCCCAGCATTTT
TRBJ1-5	many	-	TRBV12-3/TRBV12-4	CASSLEGHQPQHF	TGTGCCAGCAGTTTAGAGGGCCATCAGCCCCAGCATTTT
TRBJ2-7	many	-	TRBV28	CASSVLRRFYEQYF	TGTGCCAGCAGTGTACTCAGGAGATTCTACGAGCAGTACTTC
TRBJ2-3	many	TRBD2	TRBV7-2	CASSSRGGARTDTQYF	TGTGCCAGCAGCTCCCGCGGGGGGGCCCGCACAGATACGCAGTATTTT
TRBJ1-1	few	-	TRBV7-9	CASSGLMNTEAFF	TGTGCCAGCAGCGGACTCATGAACACTGAAGCTTTCTTT
TRBJ2-7	-	-	TRBV7-2	CASSPYFSSYEQYF	TGTGCCAGCAGCCCTTATTTCAGCTCCTACGAGCAGTACTTC
TRBJ2-5	few	TRBD2	TRBV5-1	CASSGTSGGYQETQYF	TGCGCCAGCAGCGGGACTAGCGGGGGGTACCAAGAGACCCAGTACTTC
TRBJ1-1	-	-	TRBV12-3/TRBV12-4	CASSLQGSTKAFF	TGTGCCAGCAGTCTCCAGGGTTCCACTAAAGCTTTCTTT
TRBJ2-6	many	-	TRBV25-1	CASSTRGANVLTF	TGTGCCAGCAGTACTAGGGGGGCCAACGTCCTGACTTTC
TRBJ2-3	many	TRBD2	TRBV12-3/TRBV12-4	CASSLVAGGSDTQYF	TGTGCCAGCAGTTTAGTAGCGGGGGGCTCAGATACGCAGTATTTT
TRBJ1-6	many	-	TRBV19	CATRQEVNSPLHF	TGTGCCACGAGGCAGGAGGTGAATTCACCCCTCCACTTT
TRBJ2-3	many	TRBD2	TRBV7-8	CASSLAIAGAGTDTQYF	TGTGCCAGCAGCTTAGCGATAGCGGGGGCTGGCACAGATACGCAGTATTTT
TRBJ2-7	many	TRBD2	TRBV6-2/TRBV6-3	CASGTSGRVHEQYF	TGTGCCAGTGGCACTAGCGGGAGGGTTCACGAGCAGTACTTC
TRBJ2-3	many	-	TRBV7-6	CASSSQTRPTDTQYF	TGTGCCAGCAGCTCTCAGACTAGGCCTACGGATACGCAGTATTTT
TRBJ1-1	few	-	TRBV6-5	CASSYSKGLYSEAFF	TGTGCCAGCAGTTACTCGAAGGGATTGTACTCTGAAGCTTTCTTT
TRBJ2-2	many	-	TRBV2	CASSETGLFLRAGELFF	TGTGCCAGCAGCGAAACAGGACTTTTCCTCAGGGCCGGGGAGCTGTTTTTT
TRBJ1-1	few	-	TRBV4-2	CASSQVEGQNTEAFF	TGTGCCAGCAGCCAAGTGGAGGGTCAGAACACTGAAGCTTTCTTT
TRBJ2-7	few	TRBD2	TRBV7-6	CASSLGVLAGAVEQYF	TGTGCCAGCAGCTTAGGAGTACTAGCGGGAGCGGTCGAGCAGTACTTC
TRBJ2-7	many	-	TRBV7-9	CASSLGLIPYEQYF	TGTGCCAGCAGCTTAGGCCTTATTCCCTACGAGCAGTACTTC
TRBJ1-1	-	-	TRBV5-1	CASRHDSTEAFF	TGCGCCAGCAGACACGACAGCACTGAAGCTTTCTTT
TRBJ1-4	many	-	TRBV6-5	CASSYSMDPGNQEKLFF	TGTGCCAGCAGTTACTCCATGGACCCGGGAAACCAGGAAAAACTGTTTTTT
TRBJ2-1	many	TRBD2	TRBV5-6	CASSLGTSGIWNEQFF	TGTGCCAGCAGCTTGGGGACTAGCGGGATCTGGAATGAGCAGTTCTTC
TRBJ1-6	many	-	TRBV25-1	CASSRQGHSPLHF	TGTGCCAGTTCGCGACAAGGGCACTCACCCCTCCACTTT
TRBJ1-5	many	-	TRBV27	CASSLFSSNQPQHF	TGTGCCAGCAGTTTATTTAGTAGCAATCAGCCCCAGCATTTT
TRBJ2-1	few	TRBD2	TRBV2	CASSPLAGERNEQFF	TGTGCCAGCAGCCCTCTAGCGGGAGAGAGGAATGAGCAGTTCTTC
TRBJ1-1	-	-	TRBV19	CASSWGYTEAFF	TGTGCCAGTAGTTGGGGGTACACTGAAGCTTTCTTT
TRBJ1-1	many	-	TRBV5-6	CASSRPPNTEAFF	TGTGCCAGCAGCCGGCCACCGAACACTGAAGCTTTCTTT
TRBJ2-7	-	TRBD2	TRBV6-6	CASSYTASGVYEQYF	TGTGCCAGCAGTTACACGGCGAGCGGGGTCTACGAGCAGTACTTC
TRBJ2-3	few	-	TRBV7-8	CASSPKRGSDTQYF	TGTGCCAGCAGCCCGAAGCGCGGGTCAGATACGCAGTATTTT
TRBJ2-5	many	TRBD2	TRBV6-2/TRBV6-3	CASSRGLAGGQETQYF	TGTGCCAGCAGCCGCGGACTAGCGGGAGGCCAAGAGACCCAGTACTTC
TRBJ2-1	many	-	TRBV18	CASSPMDVSEQFF	TGTGCCAGCTCACCTATGGACGTGAGTGAGCAGTTCTTC
TRBJ2-1	few	TRBD2	TRBV20-1	CSARDLNSGGNEQFF	TGCAGTGCTAGAGATCTGAACAGCGGGGGCAATGAGCAGTTCTTC
TRBJ2-7	few	TRBD1	TRBV3-1	CASSQGQGGYEQYF	TGTGCCAGCAGCCAAGGACAGGGGGGCTACGAGCAGTACTTC
TRBJ1-1	many	-	TRBV6-2/TRBV6-3	CASSYSTWVIGKENTEAFF	TGTGCCAGCAGTTACTCGACGTGGGTAATTGGGAAGGAGAACACTGAAGCTTTCTTT
TRBJ2-3	few	-	TRBV11-2	CASSLLVGADTQYF	TGTGCCAGCAGCCTCCTAGTTGGGGCAGATACGCAGTATTTT
TRBJ2-1	-	-	TRBV6-1	CASSEDWDEQFF	TGTGCCAGCAGTGAAGACTGGGATGAGCAGTTCTTC
TRBJ2-2	many	TRBD2	TRBV5-1	CASSSWTSGGNTGELFF	TGCGCCAGCAGCTCGTGGACTAGCGGGGGGAACACCGGGGAGCTGTTTTTT
TRBJ1-6	-	TRBD1	TRBV7-9	CASSRDSFISLHF	TGTGCCAGCAGCCGGGACAGCTTTATATCCCTCCACTTT
TRBJ2-7	-	TRBD1	TRBV27	CASSLSPGQGAEQYF	TGTGCCAGCAGTCTAAGTCCGGGACAGGGCGCGGAGCAGTACTTC
TRBJ1-1	-	TRBD1	TRBV6-6	CASSPPGQGLSEAFF	TGTGCCAGCAGTCCCCCGGGACAGGGACTCTCTGAAGCTTTCTTT
TRBJ2-7	few	TRBD2	TRBV29-1	CSGSGGYDEQYF	TGCAGCGGTAGCGGGGGGTACGACGAGCAGTACTTC
TRBJ2-1	many	TRBD2	TRBV20-1	CSATSGRADNEQFF	TGCAGTGCAACTAGCGGGAGGGCAGACAATGAGCAGTTCTTC
TRBJ2-3	many	-	TRBV25-1	CASSDFYTDPQYF	TGTGCCAGCAGTGATTTCTACACAGATCCGCAGTATTTT
TRBJ2-7	few	-	TRBV12-3/TRBV12-4	CASSLALGTPSYEQYF	TGTGCCAGCAGTTTAGCTCTAGGGACACCGTCCTACGAGCAGTACTTC
TRBJ1-1	many	-	TRBV15	CATSRSSGRSNTEAFF	TGTGCCACCAGCAGATCCAGCGGACGGTCGAACACTGAAGCTTTCTTT